These 23 T cell receptor beta chains were all obtained from the same sample, sequenced in a study of shared clonotypes between healthy human individuals. Data came from immunoSEQ multiplex PCR; TCRdb stores just in-frame clones and leaves some out. The sample has approximately 2.3 million clones, approximately 95% seen once. The sequencing sample was made of naive CD4+ T cells from PBMCs. Subset: CD45RA+ positively selected. The receptors here all came from a man aged 18-30 years in good health. Some clones in this sample may be carry-over from other donors' samples.

CDR3 in amino acids: CASSGATGTGELFF. The CDR3 DNA reads as TGTGCCAGCAGCGGAGCGACAGGGACCGGGGAGCTGTTTTTT. The V call is TRBV7-2, the J call TRBJ2-2; 7 nucleotides line up with TRBD1. CDR1 is SGHTA and CDR2 is FQGNSA in the germline V gene. The V segment lost 5 bases and the J segment 5 bases; nucleotides outside the gene matches: 5. The CDR3 is 14 residues long.

As concerns this clone: Other DNA sequences in the same sample also yield this CDR3. The CDR3 DNA reads as TGTGCCAGCTCACCAGGGGCTCGCAATCAGCCCCAGCATTTT. This gives the protein CASSPGARNQPQHF. V usage is TRBV18 and J usage is TRBJ1-5; D possibly corresponds to TRBD1 (5 bases). The CDR3 totals 14 residues. V gave up 2 bases and J gave up 2 bases, with 7 bases separating them. CDR1 is KGHSH, CDR2 LQKENI, per germline.

This rearrangement joins TRBV7-3 to TRBJ2-1; D remains ambiguous. Germline assignment: CDR1 SGHTA and CDR2 FQGTGA. V lost 6 bases, J lost 0 bases, and 12 bases lay in between. This CDR3 is built from 15 residues. In DNA form, the CDR3 reads TGTGCCAGCAGGTCGCCGGGCAGCTCCTACAATGAGCAGTTCTTC. It specifies CASRSPGSSYNEQFF.

J is TRBJ2-7 and V is TRBV28; D call uncertain. The CDR3 contains 15 residues. Trimming took off 1 base at V and 3 bases at J, with 13 bases between the two ends. Germline CDR1 and CDR2: MDHEN and SYDVKM. CDR3 sequence (DNA): TGTGCCAGCAGTTTATCCTCCCTCCTCGGCTACGAGCAGTACTTC. It translates to CASSLSSLLGYEQYF. The variable domain in full, completed from reference TRBV28 and TRBJ2-7, reads DVKVTQSSRYLVKRTGEKVFLECVQDMDHENMFWYRQDPGLGLRLIYFSYDVKMKEKGDIPEGYSVSREKKERFSLILESASTNQTSMYLCASSLSSLLGYEQYFGPGTRLTVT.

This clone is a singleton in its sample. The chain couples TRBV5-1 to TRBJ2-2; TRBD1 agrees at 8 bases. The V and J ends lost 3 bases and 0 bases, in that order; junction bases with no gene match: 1. The CDR3 sequence is 15 residues long. Germline assignment: CDR1 SGHRS and CDR2 YFSETQ. Here the CDR3 reads CASSSGGSNTGELFF. Here the CDR3 DNA reads TGCGCCAGCAGCTCAGGGGGCTCGAACACCGGGGAGCTGTTTTTT.

The V call is TRBV28, the J call TRBJ2-7; tentatively, D is TRBD2 (6 bases). This CDR3 is 14 amino acids long. Trimming removed 6 bases at V and 3 bases at J, with 15 bases between. CDR1 is MDHEN and CDR2 is SYDVKM in the germline V gene. The CDR3 coding sequence is TGTGCCAGCAGAAACCCGGGACTTAACTACGAGCAGTACTTC. This encodes CASRNPGLNYEQYF. Combining the CDR3 with reference TRBV28 and TRBJ2-7 gives the whole variable domain DVKVTQSSRYLVKRTGEKVFLECVQDMDHENMFWYRQDPGLGLRLIYFSYDVKMKEKGDIPEGYSVSREKKERFSLILESASTNQTSMYLCASRNPGLNYEQYFGPGTRLTVT.

The chain uses TRBV5-5 and TRBJ1-5, with D possibly being TRBD1 (6 bases). Deletions cut 0 bases from V and 6 bases from J, with 10 bases between. Looked up from germline, CDR1 is SGHKS and CDR2 is YYEKEE (reference sequence). This CDR3 is built from 14 residues. CDR3 nucleotides: TGTGCCAGCAGCTTGGCACAGGGTAGTCAGCCCCAGCATTTT. It encodes CASSLAQGSQPQHF.

The rearrangement links TRBV28 to TRBJ1-4, with 11 bases fitting TRBD1. Trimming took 9 bases from V and 3 from J; bases not matched to a gene: 9. Germline V gene data show CDR1 as MDHEN and CDR2 as SYDVKM. The CDR3 loop spans 16 amino acids. The CDR3 is CASTDRGQGANEKLFF. CDR3 coding DNA: TGTGCCAGTACGGACAGGGGGCAAGGGGCTAATGAAAAACTGTTTTTT.

The chain joins TRBV27 to TRBJ2-7, with TRBD2 matching 8 bases. The CDR3 length is 14 residues. The trim removed 2 bases at V and 2 bases at J, leaving 2 bases unmatched. Germline V gene lookup returns CDR1 MNHEY and CDR2 SMNVEV (reference sequence). Here the CDR3 reads CASSLKRGTYEQYF. As DNA, the CDR3 is TGTGCCAGCAGTTTAAAGCGGGGGACCTACGAGCAGTACTTC.

The chain has TRBV5-1 and TRBJ2-5; D is uncertain. This CDR3 is 16 amino acids long. Trimming stripped 3 bases from V and 1 base from J, with 16 bases between. Germline V gene data show CDR1 as SGHRS and CDR2 as YFSETQ. This CDR3 reads CASSSGRSFGQETQYF. The CDR3 DNA sequence: TGCGCCAGCAGCTCCGGACGGTCTTTTGGCCAAGAGACCCAGTACTTC.

This clone was observed once. The V and J genes are TRBV5-1 and TRBJ2-2, with D hard to call. V lost 0 bases and J lost 1, with 7 bases in between. Germline assignment: CDR1 SGHRS and CDR2 YFSETQ. CDR3 length equals 15 residues. The CDR3 spells CASSLVERNTGELFF. Written as DNA, the CDR3 is TGCGCCAGCAGCTTGGTAGAGCGGAACACCGGGGAGCTGTTTTTT.

The V and J genes are TRBV30 and TRBJ2-7; 7 positions agree with TRBD1. Looked up from germline, CDR1 is GTSNPN and CDR2 is SVGIG (reference sequence). V trimming: 3 bases; J trimming: 7 bases; junction bases outside the gene matches: 9. The CDR3 extends over 13 amino acids. CDR3 sequence reads: CAWRRQGVWEQYF. Written as DNA, the CDR3 is TGTGCCTGGAGAAGACAGGGAGTGTGGGAGCAGTACTTC.

The chain links TRBV10-1 to TRBJ1-5; 7 positions match TRBD1. CDR1 is WNHNN, CDR2 SYGVQD, per germline (reference sequence). This CDR3 contains 15 residues. V lost 11 bases, J lost 3 bases, and 13 bases stayed unmatched. CDR3 DNA sequence: TGCGCCTCAGACAGGGTCCCACTCCTCAATCAGCCCCAGCATTTT. It encodes CASDRVPLLNQPQHF.

This chain links TRBV5-1 with TRBJ2-7; D uncertain. This CDR3 spans 13 amino acids. V dropped 2 bases and J dropped 6 bases, with 12 bases sitting between them. CDR1 and CDR2 (germline): SGHRS, YFSETQ. The CDR3 DNA reads as TGCGCCAGCAGCTTTCCGGGTACCGGCGAGCAGTACTTC. Its translation: CASSFPGTGEQYF.

The chain links TRBV30 to TRBJ1-2; D uncertain. The V gene's germline CDR1 is GTSNPN and CDR2 SVGIG (reference sequence). Trimming shortened V by 3 bases and J by 8 bases, and 13 bases separated the two germline ends. The CDR3 totals 12 residues. The chain's CDR3 is CAWRNGVEGYTF. The CDR3 DNA reads as TGTGCCTGGAGAAACGGGGTGGAAGGCTACACCTTC.

This clone was observed a single time. J is TRBJ2-2 and V is TRBV4-1, with a possible D match to TRBD2 (7 bases). Germline V gene lookup returns CDR1 MGHRA and CDR2 YSYEKL. This CDR3 spans 14 amino acids. The V end lost 4 bases, the J end lost 7 bases, and 13 bases lay between the germline ends. The CDR3 protein is CASSPRGAGGELFF. The DNA of the CDR3 is TGCGCCAGCAGCCCCCGGGGGGCCGGCGGGGAGCTGTTTTTT.

The genes are TRBV6-1 and TRBJ2-6; D gene unclear. Deletions cut 8 bases from V and 4 bases from J, with 9 bases between. This CDR3 comprises 13 residues. CDR1 is MNHNS and CDR2 is SASEGT in the germline V gene. The CDR3 sequence: CASVGLGANVLTF. The CDR3, as DNA: TGTGCCAGCGTGGGTCTGGGGGCCAACGTCCTGACTTTC.

In the case of this clone: This sample includes further DNA sequences coding for the same CDR3. V and J are TRBV28 and TRBJ1-5; 7 bases line up with TRBD1. There are 13 residues in the CDR3. V dropped 6 bases and J dropped 5; count of bases not matched to a gene: 4. CDR1 and CDR2 (germline): MDHEN, SYDVKM. The CDR3 bases are TGTGCCAGCAGACGACAGGGAGATCAGCCCCAGCATTTT. Protein product: CASRRQGDQPQHF.

J is TRBJ2-1 and V is TRBV29-1, with TRBD1 identical over 7 bases. Germline V gene data show CDR1 as SQVTM and CDR2 as ANQGSEA. This CDR3 comprises 14 residues. V shed 4 bases, J shed 0 bases, and the junction held 3 bases outside the gene matches. As DNA, the CDR3 is TGCAGCGTTGCGACAGGGAGCTCCTACAATGAGCAGTTCTTC. Protein product: CSVATGSSYNEQFF.

The V call is TRBV15, the J call TRBJ1-5, with D unresolved. Trimming took 0 bases from V and 2 from J, leaving 8 bases between them. Germline V gene data show CDR1 as LNHNV and CDR2 as YYDKDF (reference sequence). The CDR3 sequence is 15 residues long. This chain's CDR3 is CATSRDNTGNQPQHF. For the CDR3, the DNA is TGTGCCACCAGCAGAGATAACACCGGCAATCAGCCCCAGCATTTT.

The rearrangement joins TRBV5-1 to TRBJ2-3; 9 bases match TRBD2. This CDR3 comprises 18 residues. Trimming at V came to 1 base and at J to 3 bases, leaving 12 bases not matched to a gene. CDR1 and CDR2 from the germline V gene are SGHRS and YFSETQ. CDR3 protein: CASSLRGLAGEITDTQYF. The CDR3 bases are TGCGCCAGCAGCTTGCGCGGTTTAGCGGGAGAGATAACAGATACGCAGTATTTT.

The sample holds one count of this clone. The chain uses TRBV7-8 and TRBJ1-1; 8 bases map to TRBD1. Germline V gene lookup returns CDR1 SGHVS and CDR2 FQNEAQ. The ends lost 5 bases at V and 3 bases at J; junction bases unmatched: 8. The CDR3 sequence is 15 residues long. DNA of the CDR3: TGTGCCAGCAGCGCCCAGGGGGCCGCGGACACTGAAGCTTTCTTT. Translating gives CASSAQGAADTEAFF. Looking up the rest from reference TRBV7-8 and TRBJ1-1 gives the full variable domain: GAGVSQSPRYKVAKRGQDVALRCDPISGHVSLFWYQQALGQGPEFLTYFQNEAQLDKSGLPSDRFFAERPEGSVSTLKIQRTQQEDSAVYLCASSAQGAADTEAFFGQGTRLTVV.

The CDR3 here is CASSPRQGDQPQHF. Here the CDR3 DNA reads TGCGCCAGCAGCCCCCGACAGGGAGATCAGCCCCAGCATTTT. The rearrangement links TRBV5-1 to TRBJ1-5; TRBD1 aligns across 7 bases. V dropped 4 bases and J dropped 5; count of bases not matched to a gene: 6. Looked up from germline, CDR1 is SGHRS and CDR2 is YFSETQ. This CDR3 contains 14 residues.